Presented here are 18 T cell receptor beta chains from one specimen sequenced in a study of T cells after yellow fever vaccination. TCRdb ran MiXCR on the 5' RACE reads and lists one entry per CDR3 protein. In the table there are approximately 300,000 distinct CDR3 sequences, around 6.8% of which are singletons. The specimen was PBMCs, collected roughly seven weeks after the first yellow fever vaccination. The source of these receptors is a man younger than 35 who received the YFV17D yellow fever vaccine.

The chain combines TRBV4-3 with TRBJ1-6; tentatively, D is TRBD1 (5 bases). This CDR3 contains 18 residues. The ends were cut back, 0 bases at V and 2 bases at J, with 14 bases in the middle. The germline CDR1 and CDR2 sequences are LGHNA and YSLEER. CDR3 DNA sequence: TGCGCCAGCAGCCAAGACACCACCTCGGGGGCCTATAATTCACCCCTCCACTTT. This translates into CASSQDTTSGAYNSPLHF.

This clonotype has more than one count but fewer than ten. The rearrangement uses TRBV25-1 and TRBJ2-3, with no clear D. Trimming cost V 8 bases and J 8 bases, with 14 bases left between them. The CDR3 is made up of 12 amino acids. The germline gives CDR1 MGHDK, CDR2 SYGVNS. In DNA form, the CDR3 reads TGTGCCAGCCGCCCTCCGTCGGGTACGCAGTATTTT. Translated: CASRPPSGTQYF.

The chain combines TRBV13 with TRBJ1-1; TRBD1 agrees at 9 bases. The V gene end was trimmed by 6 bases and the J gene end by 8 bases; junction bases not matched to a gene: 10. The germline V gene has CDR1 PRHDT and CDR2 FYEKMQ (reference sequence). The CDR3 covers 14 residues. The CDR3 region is CASRIFGTGKEAFF. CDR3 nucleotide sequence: TGTGCCAGCAGGATATTTGGGACAGGGAAAGAAGCTTTCTTT.

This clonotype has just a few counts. CDR3 amino acids: CSATRQSTNEKLFF. CDR3 nucleotides: TGCAGTGCAACCCGACAGTCAACTAATGAAAAACTGTTTTTT. The chain employs TRBV20-1 and TRBJ1-4; D is perhaps TRBD1 (5 bases). Germline CDR1 is DFQATT and CDR2 is SNEGSKA (reference sequence). The germline V and J ends were trimmed by 6 bases and 0 bases, with 11 bases remaining between them. The CDR3 spans 14 residues.

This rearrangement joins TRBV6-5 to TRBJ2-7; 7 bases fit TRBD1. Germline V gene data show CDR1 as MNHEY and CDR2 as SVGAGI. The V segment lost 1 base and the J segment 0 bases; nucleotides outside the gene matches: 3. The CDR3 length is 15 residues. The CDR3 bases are TGTGCCAGCAGTTACTTAACAGGGGACTCCTACGAGCAGTACGTC. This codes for CASSYLTGDSYEQYV.

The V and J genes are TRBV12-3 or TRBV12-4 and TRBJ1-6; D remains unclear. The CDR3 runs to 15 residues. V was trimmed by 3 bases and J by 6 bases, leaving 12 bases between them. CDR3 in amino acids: CASSFGETVNSPLHF. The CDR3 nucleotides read TGTGCCAGCAGTTTCGGCGAAACGGTTAATTCACCCCTCCACTTT.

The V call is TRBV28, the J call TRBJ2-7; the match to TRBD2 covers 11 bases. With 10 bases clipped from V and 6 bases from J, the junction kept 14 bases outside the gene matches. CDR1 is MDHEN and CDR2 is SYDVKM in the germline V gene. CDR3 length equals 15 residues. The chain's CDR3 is CATTSLAGGGSEQYV. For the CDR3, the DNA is TGTGCCACCACTAGTCTAGCGGGGGGTGGTTCCGAGCAGTACGTC.

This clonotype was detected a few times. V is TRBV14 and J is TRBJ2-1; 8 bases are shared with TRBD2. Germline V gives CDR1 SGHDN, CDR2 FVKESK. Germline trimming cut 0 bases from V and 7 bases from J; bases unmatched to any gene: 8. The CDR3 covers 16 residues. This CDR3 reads CASSQDVGGGRNEQFF. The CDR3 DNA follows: TGTGCCAGCAGCCAAGATGTCGGGGGGGGTCGGAATGAGCAGTTCTTC.

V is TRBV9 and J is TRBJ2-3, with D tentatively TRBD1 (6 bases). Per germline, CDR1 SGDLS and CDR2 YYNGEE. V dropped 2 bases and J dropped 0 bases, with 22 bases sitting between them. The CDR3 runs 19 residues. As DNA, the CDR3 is TGTGCCAGCAGCGTCACAGGAATTAACAGGGAACCTAGCACAGATACGCAGTATTTT. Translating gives CASSVTGINREPSTDTQYF.

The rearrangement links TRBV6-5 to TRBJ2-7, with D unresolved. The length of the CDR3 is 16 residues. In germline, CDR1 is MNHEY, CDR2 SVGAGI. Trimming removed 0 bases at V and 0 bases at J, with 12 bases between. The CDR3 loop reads CASSYSKGQISYEQYF. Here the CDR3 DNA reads TGTGCCAGCAGTTACTCGAAGGGTCAGATCTCCTACGAGCAGTACTTC.

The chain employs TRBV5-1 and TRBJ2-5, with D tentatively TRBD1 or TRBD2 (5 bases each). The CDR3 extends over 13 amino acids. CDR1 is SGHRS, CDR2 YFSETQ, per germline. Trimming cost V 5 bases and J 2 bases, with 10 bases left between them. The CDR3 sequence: CASREWGQETQYF. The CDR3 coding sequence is TGCGCCAGCAGAGAGTGGGGGCAAGAGACCCAGTACTTC.

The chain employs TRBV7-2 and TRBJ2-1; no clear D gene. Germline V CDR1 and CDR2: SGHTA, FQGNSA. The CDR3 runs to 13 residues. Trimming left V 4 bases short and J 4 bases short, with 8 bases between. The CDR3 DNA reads TGTGCCAGCAGCTCTGACGGATACAATGAGCAGTTCTTC. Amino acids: CASSSDGYNEQFF.

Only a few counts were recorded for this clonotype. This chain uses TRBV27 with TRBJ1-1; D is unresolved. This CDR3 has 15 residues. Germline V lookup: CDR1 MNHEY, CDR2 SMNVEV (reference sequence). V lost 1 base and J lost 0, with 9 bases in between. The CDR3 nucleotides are TGTGCCAGCAGTTTATTGCCATCGCTGAACACTGAAGCTTTCTTT. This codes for CASSLLPSLNTEAFF.

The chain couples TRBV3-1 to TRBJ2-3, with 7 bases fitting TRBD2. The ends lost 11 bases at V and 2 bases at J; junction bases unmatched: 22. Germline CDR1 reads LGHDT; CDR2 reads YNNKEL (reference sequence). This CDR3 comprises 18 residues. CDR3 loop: CASCGFGGEGSPTDTQYF. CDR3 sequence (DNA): TGTGCCTCCTGCGGGTTTGGTGGGGAGGGATCACCCACAGATACGCAGTATTTT.

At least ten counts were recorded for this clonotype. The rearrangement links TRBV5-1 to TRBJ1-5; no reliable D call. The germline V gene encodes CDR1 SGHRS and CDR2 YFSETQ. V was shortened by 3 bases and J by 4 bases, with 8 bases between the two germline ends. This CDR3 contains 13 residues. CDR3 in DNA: TGCGCCAGCAGCTCGGGCGATAATCAGCCCCAGCATTTT. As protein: CASSSGDNQPQHF. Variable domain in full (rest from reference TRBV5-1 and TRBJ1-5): KAGVTQTPRYLIKTRGQQVTLSCSPISGHRSVSWYQQTPGQGLQFLFEYFSETQRNKGNFPGRFSGRQFSNSRSEMNVSTLELGDSALYLCASSSGDNQPQHFGDGTRLSIL.

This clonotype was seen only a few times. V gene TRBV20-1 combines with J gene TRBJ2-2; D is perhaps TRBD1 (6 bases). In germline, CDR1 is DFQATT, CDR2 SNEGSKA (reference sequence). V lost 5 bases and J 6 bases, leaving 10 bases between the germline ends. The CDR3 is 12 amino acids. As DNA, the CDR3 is TGCAGTGCTGTACAGGGTCCCGGGGAGCTGTTTTTT. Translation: CSAVQGPGELFF.

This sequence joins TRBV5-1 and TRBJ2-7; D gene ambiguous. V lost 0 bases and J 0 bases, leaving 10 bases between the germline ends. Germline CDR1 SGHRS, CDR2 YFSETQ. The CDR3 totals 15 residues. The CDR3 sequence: CASSLEARSSYEQYF. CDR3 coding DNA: TGCGCCAGCAGCTTGGAGGCCCGAAGCTCCTACGAGCAGTACTTC.

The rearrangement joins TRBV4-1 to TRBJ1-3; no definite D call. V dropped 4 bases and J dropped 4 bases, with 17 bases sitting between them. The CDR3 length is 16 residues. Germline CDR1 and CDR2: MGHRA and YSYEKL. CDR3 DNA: TGCGCCAGCAGCCCAAGAGGCTTGACTTTAGGAAACACCATATATTTT. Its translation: CASSPRGLTLGNTIYF.